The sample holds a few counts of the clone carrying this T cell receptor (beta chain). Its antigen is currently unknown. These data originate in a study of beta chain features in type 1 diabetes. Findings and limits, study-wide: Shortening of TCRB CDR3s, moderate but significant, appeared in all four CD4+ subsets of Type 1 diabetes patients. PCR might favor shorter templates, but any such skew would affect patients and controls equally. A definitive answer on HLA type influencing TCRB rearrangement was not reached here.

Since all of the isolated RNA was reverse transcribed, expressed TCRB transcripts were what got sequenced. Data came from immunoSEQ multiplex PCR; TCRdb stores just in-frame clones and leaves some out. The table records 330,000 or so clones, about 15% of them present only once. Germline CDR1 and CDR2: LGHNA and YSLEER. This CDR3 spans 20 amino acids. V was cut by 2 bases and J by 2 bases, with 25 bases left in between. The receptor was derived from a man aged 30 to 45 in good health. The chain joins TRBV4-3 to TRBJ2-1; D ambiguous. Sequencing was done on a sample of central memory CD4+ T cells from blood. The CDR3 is CASSQSPASGFSNAYNEQFF. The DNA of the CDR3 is TGCGCCAGCAGCCAATCGCCCGCGTCGGGTTTTAGCAATGCCTACAATGAGCAGTTCTTC.